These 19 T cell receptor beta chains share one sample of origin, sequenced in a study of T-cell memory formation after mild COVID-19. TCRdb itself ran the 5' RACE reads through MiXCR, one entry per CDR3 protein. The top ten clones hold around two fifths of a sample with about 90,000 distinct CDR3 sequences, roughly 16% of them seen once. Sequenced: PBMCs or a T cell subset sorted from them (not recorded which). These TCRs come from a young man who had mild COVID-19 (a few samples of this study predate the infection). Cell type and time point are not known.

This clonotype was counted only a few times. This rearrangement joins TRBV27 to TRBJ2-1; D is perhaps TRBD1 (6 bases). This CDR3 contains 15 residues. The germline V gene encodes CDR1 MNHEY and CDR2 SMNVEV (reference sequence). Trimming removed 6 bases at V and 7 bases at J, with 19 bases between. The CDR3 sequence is CASRGDRNFGNEQFF. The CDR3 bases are TGTGCCAGCAGAGGAGACAGGAATTTTGGAAATGAGCAGTTCTTC.

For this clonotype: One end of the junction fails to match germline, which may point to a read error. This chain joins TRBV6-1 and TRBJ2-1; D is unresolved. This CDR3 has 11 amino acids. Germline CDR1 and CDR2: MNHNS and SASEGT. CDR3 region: CASSEIRVTVF. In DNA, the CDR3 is TGTGCCAGCAGTGAAATTCGGGTTACGGTCTTC.

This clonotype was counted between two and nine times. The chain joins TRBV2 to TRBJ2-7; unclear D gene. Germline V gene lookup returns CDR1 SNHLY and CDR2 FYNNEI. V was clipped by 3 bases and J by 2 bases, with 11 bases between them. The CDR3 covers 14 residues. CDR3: CASSDRAHTYEQYF. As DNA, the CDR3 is TGTGCCAGCAGTGATCGGGCCCATACCTACGAGCAGTACTTC.

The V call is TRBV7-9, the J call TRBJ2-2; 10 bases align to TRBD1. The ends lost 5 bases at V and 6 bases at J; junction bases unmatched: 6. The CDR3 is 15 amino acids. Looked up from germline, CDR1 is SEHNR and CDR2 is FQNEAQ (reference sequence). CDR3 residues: CASSAGQGTAGELFF. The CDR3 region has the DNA TGTGCCAGCAGCGCGGGACAGGGGACCGCCGGGGAGCTGTTTTTT.

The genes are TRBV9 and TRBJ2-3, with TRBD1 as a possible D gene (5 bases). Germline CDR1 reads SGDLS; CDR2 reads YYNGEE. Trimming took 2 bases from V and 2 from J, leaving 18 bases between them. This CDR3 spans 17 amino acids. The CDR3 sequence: CASSVGLETESTDTQYF. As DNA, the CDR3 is TGTGCCAGCAGCGTTGGGTTGGAGACAGAATCCACAGATACGCAGTATTTT.

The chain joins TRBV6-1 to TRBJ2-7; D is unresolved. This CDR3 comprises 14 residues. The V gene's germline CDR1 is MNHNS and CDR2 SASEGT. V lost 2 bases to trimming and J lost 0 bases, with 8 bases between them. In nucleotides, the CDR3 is TGTGCCAGCAGTGAAAGGGCCGGCTCCTACGAGCAGTACTTC. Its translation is CASSERAGSYEQYF.

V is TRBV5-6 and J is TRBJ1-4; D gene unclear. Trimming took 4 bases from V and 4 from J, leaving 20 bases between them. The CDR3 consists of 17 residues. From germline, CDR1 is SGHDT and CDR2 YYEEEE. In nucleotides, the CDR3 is TGTGCCAGCAGCCCGCAATTAATGGGCAGGAATAATGAAAAACTGTTTTTT. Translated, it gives CASSPQLMGRNNEKLFF.

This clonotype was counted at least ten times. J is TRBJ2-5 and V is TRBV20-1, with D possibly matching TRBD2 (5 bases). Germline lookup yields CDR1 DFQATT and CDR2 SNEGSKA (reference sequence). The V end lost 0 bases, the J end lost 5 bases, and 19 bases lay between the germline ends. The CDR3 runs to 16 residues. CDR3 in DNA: TGCAGTGCTAGAGACGGGCGGGCTTTAGGTGGCGAGACCCAGTACTTC. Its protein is CSARDGRALGGETQYF.

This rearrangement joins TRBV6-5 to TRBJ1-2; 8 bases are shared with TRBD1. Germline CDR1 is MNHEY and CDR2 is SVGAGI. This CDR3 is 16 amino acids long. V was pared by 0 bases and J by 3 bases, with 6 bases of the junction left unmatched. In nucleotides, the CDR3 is TGTGCCAGCAGTTACTCGCAGGGGGCGGTAGACTATGGCTACACCTTC. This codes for CASSYSQGAVDYGYTF.

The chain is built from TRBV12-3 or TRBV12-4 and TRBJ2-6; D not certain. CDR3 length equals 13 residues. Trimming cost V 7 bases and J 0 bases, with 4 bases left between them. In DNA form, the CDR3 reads TGTGCCAGCAAAAGCTCTGGGGCCAACGTCCTGACTTTC. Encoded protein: CASKSSGANVLTF.

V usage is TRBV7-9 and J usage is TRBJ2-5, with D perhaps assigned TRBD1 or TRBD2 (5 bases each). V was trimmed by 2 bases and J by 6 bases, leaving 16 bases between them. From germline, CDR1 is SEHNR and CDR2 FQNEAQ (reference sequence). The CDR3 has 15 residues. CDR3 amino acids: CASSLIGPGRKTQYF. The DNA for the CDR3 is TGTGCCAGCAGCTTAATAGGGCCAGGGAGAAAGACCCAGTACTTC. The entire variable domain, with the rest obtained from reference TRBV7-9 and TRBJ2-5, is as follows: DTGVSQNPRHKITKRGQNVTFRCDPISEHNRLYWYRQTLGQGPEFLTYFQNEAQLEKSRLLSDRFSAERPKGSFSTLEIQRTEQGDSAMYLCASSLIGPGRKTQYFGPGTRLLVL.

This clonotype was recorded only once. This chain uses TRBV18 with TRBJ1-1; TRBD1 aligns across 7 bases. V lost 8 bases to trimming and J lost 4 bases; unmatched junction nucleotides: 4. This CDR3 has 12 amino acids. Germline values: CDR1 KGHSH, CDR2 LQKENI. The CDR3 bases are TGTGCCAGCACGACAGGGACCACTGAAGCTTTCTTT. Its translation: CASTTGTTEAFF.

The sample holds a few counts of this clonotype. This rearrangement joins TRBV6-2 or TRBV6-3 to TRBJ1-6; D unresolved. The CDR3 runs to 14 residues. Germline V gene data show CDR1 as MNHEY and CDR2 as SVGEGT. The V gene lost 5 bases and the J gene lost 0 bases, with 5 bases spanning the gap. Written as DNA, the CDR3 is TGTGCCAGCAGTGATAACTCCTATAATTCACCCCTCCACTTT. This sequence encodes CASSDNSYNSPLHF.

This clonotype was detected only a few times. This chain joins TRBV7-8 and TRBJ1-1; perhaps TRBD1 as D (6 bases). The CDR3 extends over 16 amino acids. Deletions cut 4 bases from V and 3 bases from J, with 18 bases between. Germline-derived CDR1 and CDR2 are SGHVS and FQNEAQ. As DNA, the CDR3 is TGTGCCAGCAGCTGGAGAGGACAGCTCCAGGACACTGAAGCTTTCTTT. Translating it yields CASSWRGQLQDTEAFF. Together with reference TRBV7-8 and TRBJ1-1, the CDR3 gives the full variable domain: GAGVSQSPRYKVAKRGQDVALRCDPISGHVSLFWYQQALGQGPEFLTYFQNEAQLDKSGLPSDRFFAERPEGSVSTLKIQRTQQEDSAVYLCASSWRGQLQDTEAFFGQGTRLTVV.

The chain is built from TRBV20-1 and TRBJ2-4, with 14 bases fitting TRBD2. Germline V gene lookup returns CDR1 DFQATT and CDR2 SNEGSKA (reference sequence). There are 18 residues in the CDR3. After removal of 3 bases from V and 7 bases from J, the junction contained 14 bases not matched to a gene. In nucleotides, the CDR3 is TGCAGTGCTAGGGATAGGATAATGGGACTAGCGGGGGAGAACATTCAGTACTTC. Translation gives CSARDRIMGLAGENIQYF.

CDR3 region: CASSHEGATYEQYF. The CDR3 DNA follows: TGCGCCAGCAGCCATGAAGGGGCGACCTACGAGCAGTACTTC. This chain connects TRBV4-3 to TRBJ2-7, with D possibly matching TRBD1 (5 bases). The V end lost 3 bases, the J end lost 2 bases, and 11 bases lay between the germline ends. The CDR3 totals 14 residues. Germline CDR1 reads LGHNA; CDR2 reads YSLEER.

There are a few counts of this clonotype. Here the CDR3 DNA reads TGTGCCAGCAGCTTAGCCTCTTTCAACCGACAGAACTACGAGCAGTACGTC. Protein: CASSLASFNRQNYEQYV. The rearrangement joins TRBV11-2 to TRBJ2-7, with D possibly matching TRBD1 (5 bases). The germline V gene encodes CDR1 SGHAT and CDR2 FQNNGV. Trimming left V 1 base short and J 3 bases short, with 19 bases between. The CDR3 extends over 17 amino acids.

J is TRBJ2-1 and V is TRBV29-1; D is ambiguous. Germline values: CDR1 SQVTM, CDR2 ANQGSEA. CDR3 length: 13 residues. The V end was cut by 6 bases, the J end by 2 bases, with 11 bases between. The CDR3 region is CSVLTPTYNEQFF. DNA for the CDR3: TGCAGCGTGCTGACACCTACCTACAATGAGCAGTTCTTC.

The DNA for the CDR3 is TGTGCCACCAGTGACGGGACCGCTTACGAGCAGTACTTC. Its protein is CATSDGTAYEQYF. This chain joins TRBV24-1 and TRBJ2-7; D possibly matches TRBD1 or TRBD2 (5 bases each). The CDR3 has 13 residues. V lost 4 bases and J 4 bases, leaving 10 bases between the germline ends. Germline CDR1 is KGHDR and CDR2 is SFDVKD.